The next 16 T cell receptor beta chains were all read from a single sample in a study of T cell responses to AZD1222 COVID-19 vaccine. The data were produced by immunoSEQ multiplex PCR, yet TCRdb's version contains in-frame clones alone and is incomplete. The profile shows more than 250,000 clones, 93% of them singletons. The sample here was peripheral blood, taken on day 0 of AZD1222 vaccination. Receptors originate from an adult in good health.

CDR3 protein: CASTFRQPYSNQPQHF. CDR3 bases: TGTGCCAGTACCTTCCGACAGCCTTATAGCAATCAGCCCCAGCATTTT. The gene calls are TRBV19 and TRBJ1-5; D possibly corresponds to TRBD1 (5 bases). Trimming removed 7 bases at V and 0 bases at J, with 16 bases between. The CDR3 is 16 amino acids. CDR1 LNHDA and CDR2 SQIVND come from the germline V gene (reference sequence). Full variable domain (remainder filled in from reference TRBV19 and TRBJ1-5): DGGITQSPKYLFRKEGQNVTLSCEQNLNHDAMYWYRQDPGQGLRLIYYSQIVNDFQKGDIAEGYSVSREKKESFPLTVTSAQKNPTAFYLCASTFRQPYSNQPQHFGDGTRLSIL.

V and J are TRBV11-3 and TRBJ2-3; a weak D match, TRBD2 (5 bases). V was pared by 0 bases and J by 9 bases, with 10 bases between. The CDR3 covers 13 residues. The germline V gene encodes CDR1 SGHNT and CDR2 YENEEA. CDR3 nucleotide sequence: TGTGCCAGCAGCTTAGACTCCTCGGGGACGCAGTATTTT. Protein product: CASSLDSSGTQYF.

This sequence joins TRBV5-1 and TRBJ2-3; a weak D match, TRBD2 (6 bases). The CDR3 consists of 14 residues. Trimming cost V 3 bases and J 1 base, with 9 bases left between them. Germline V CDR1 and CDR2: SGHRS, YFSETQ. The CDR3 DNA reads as TGCGCCAGCAGCTCGGGAGCGGGCACAGATACGCAGTATTTT. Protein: CASSSGAGTDTQYF.

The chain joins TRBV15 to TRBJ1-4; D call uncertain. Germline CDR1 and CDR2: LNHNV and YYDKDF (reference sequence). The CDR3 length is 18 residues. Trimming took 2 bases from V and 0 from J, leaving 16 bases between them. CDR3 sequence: CATSRSQSPGPTNEKLFF. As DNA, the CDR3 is TGTGCCACCAGCAGATCGCAGAGTCCGGGCCCAACTAATGAAAAACTGTTTTTT.

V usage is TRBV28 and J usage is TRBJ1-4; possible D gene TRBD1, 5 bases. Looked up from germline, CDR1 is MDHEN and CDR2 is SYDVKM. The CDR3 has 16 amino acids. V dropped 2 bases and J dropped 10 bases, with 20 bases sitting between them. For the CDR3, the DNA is TGTGCCAGCAGTTTAGGGAGGGGAGGCGTCGGGGTAAAACTGTTTTTT. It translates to CASSLGRGGVGVKLFF.

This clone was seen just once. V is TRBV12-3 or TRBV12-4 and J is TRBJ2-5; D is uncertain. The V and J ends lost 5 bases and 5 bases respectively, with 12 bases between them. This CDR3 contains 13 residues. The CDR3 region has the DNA TGTGCCAGCAGTCCATCCTCTTGGGAGACCCAGTACTTC. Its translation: CASSPSSWETQYF.

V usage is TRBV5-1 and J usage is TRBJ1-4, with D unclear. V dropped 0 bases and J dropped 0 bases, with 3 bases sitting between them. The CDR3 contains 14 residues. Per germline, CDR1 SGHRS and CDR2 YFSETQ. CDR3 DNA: TGCGCCAGCAGCTTGGTTGCAACTAATGAAAAACTGTTTTTT. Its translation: CASSLVATNEKLFF.

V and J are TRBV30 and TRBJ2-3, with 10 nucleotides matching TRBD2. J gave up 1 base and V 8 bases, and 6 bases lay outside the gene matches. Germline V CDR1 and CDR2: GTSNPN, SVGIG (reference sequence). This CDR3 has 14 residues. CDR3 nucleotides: TGTGCCACTACCGGGACTAGCGGCACAGATACGCAGTATTTT. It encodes CATTGTSGTDTQYF.

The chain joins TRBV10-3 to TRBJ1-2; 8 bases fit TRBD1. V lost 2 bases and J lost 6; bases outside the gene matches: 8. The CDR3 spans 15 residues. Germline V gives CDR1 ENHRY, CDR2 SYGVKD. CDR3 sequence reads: CAISEVVKTGDGYTF. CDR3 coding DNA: TGTGCCATCAGTGAGGTCGTCAAGACAGGGGATGGCTACACCTTC.

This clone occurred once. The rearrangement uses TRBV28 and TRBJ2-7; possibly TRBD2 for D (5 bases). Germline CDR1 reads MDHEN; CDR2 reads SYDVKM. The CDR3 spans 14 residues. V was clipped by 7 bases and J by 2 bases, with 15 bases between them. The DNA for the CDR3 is TGTGCCAGCACCCCCCGGGGTCCTCCCTACGAGCAGTACTTC. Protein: CASTPRGPPYEQYF.

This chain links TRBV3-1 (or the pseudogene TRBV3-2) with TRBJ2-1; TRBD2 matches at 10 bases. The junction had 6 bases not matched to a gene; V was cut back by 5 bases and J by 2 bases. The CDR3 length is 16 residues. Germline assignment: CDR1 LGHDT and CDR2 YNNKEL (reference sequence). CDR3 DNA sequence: TGTGCCAGCAGCTATATAGCGGGGGGCCCCTACAATGAGCAGTTCTTC. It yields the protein CASSYIAGGPYNEQFF.

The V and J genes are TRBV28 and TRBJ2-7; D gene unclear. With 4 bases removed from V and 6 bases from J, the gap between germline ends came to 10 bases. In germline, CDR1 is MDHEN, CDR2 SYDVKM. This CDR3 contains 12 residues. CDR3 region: CASSSSRIEQYF. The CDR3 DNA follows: TGTGCCAGCAGTTCATCCCGTATCGAGCAGTACTTC.

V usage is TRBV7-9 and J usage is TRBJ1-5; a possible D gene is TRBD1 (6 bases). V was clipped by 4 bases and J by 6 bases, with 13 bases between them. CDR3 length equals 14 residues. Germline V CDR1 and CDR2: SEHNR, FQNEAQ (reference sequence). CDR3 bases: TGTGCCAGCAGCTCTGAGGGGGGAAGTCAGCCCCAGCATTTT. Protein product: CASSSEGGSQPQHF. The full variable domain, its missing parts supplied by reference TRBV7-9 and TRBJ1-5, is DTGVSQNPRHKITKRGQNVTFRCDPISEHNRLYWYRQTLGQGPEFLTYFQNEAQLEKSRLLSDRFSAERPKGSFSTLEIQRTEQGDSAMYLCASSSEGGSQPQHFGDGTRLSIL.

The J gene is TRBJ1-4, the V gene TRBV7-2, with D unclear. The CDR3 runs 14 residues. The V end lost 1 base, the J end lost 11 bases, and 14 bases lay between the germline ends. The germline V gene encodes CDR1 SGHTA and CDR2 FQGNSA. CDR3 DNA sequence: TGTGCCAGCAGCTTAGGTCGGGCGGAGAACAAACTGTTTTTT. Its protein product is CASSLGRAENKLFF.

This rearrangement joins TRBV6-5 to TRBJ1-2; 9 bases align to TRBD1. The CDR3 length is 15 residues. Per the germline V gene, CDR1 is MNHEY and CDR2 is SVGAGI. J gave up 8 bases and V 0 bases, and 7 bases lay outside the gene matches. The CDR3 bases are TGTGCCAGCAGTTACTCGACAGGGGGGGTAGTAGGCTACACCTTC. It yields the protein CASSYSTGGVVGYTF.

CDR3 sequence: CASSYARPSTDTQYF. In DNA, the CDR3 is TGTGCCAGCAGTTACGCCAGGCCCAGCACAGATACGCAGTATTTT. This chain connects TRBV6-5 to TRBJ2-3; D gene uncertain. CDR1 and CDR2 (germline): MNHEY, SVGAGI. The CDR3 totals 15 residues. Between the trimmed V and J ends, which lost 2 bases and 0 bases, there was a span of 9 bases.